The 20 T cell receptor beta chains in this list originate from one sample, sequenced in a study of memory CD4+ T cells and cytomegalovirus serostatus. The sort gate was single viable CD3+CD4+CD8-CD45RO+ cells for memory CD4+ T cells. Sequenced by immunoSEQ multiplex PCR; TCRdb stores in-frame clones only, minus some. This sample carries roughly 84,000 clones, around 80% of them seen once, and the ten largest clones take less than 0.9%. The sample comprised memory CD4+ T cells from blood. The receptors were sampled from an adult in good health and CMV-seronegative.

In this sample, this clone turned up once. The CDR3 region has the DNA TGTGCCATCAGTGAGCCTTCAACCGAGCGGGGCTACACCTTC. It is translated as CAISEPSTERGYTF. This rearrangement joins TRBV10-3 to TRBJ1-2; D unresolved. The ends were cut back, 2 bases at V and 8 bases at J, with 15 bases in the middle. The CDR3 is 14 residues long. Germline V gene lookup returns CDR1 ENHRY and CDR2 SYGVKD.

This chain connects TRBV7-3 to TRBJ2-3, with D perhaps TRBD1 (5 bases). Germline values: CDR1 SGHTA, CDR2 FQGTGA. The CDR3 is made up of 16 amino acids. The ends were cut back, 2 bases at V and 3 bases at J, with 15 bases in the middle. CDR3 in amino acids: CASSLGASITTDTQYF. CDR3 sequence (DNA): TGTGCCAGCAGCTTAGGGGCGTCGATAACGACAGATACGCAGTATTTT.

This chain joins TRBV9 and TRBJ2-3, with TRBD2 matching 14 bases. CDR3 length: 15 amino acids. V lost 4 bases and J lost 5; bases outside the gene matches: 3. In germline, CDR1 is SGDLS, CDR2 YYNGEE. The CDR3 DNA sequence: TGTGCCAGCAGCCCTGGACTAGCGGGGGGAGATACGCAGTATTTT. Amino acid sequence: CASSPGLAGGDTQYF.

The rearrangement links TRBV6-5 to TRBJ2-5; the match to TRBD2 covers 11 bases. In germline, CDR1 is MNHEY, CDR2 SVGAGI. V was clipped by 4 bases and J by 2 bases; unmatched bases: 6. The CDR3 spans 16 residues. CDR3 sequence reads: CASSSPSGGNQETQYF. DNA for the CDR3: TGTGCCAGCAGTTCACCTAGCGGGGGGAATCAAGAGACCCAGTACTTC.

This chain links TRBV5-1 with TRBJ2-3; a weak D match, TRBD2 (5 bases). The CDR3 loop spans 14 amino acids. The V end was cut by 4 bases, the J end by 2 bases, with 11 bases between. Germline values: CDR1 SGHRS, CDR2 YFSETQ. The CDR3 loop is CASSAGITTDTQYF. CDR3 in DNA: TGCGCCAGCAGCGCCGGGATAACCACAGATACGCAGTATTTT.

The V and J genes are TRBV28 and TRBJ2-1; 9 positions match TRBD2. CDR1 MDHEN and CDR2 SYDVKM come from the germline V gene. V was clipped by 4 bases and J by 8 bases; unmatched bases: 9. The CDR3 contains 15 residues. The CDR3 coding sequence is TGTGCCAGCAGTTCGGCAGCGGGGGGCCGGGATGAGCAGTTCTTC. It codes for CASSSAAGGRDEQFF. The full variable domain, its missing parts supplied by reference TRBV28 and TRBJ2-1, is DVKVTQSSRYLVKRTGEKVFLECVQDMDHENMFWYRQDPGLGLRLIYFSYDVKMKEKGDIPEGYSVSREKKERFSLILESASTNQTSMYLCASSSAAGGRDEQFFGPGTRLTVL.

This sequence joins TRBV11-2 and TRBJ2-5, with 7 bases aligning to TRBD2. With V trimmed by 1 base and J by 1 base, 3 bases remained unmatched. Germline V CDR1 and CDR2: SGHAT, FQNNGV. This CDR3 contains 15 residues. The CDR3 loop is CASSLGAGSQETQYF. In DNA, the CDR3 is TGTGCCAGCAGCTTAGGAGCGGGGTCCCAAGAGACCCAGTACTTC. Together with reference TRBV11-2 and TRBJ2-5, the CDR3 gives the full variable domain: EAGVAQSPRYKIIEKRQSVAFWCNPISGHATLYWYQQILGQGPKLLIQFQNNGVVDDSQLPKDRFSAERLKGVDSTLKIQPAKLEDSAVYLCASSLGAGSQETQYFGPGTRLLVL.

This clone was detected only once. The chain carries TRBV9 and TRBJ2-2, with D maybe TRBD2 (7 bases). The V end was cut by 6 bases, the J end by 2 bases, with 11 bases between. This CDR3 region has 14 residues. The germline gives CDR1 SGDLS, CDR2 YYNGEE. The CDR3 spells CASKTGGNTGELFF. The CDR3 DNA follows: TGTGCCAGCAAAACGGGGGGCAACACCGGGGAGCTGTTTTTT.

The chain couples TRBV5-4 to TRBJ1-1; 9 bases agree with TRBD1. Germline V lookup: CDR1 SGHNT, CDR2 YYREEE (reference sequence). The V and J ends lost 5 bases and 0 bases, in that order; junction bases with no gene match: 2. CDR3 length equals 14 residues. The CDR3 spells CASRTGGMNTEAFF. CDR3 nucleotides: TGTGCCAGCAGGACAGGGGGTATGAACACTGAAGCTTTCTTT.

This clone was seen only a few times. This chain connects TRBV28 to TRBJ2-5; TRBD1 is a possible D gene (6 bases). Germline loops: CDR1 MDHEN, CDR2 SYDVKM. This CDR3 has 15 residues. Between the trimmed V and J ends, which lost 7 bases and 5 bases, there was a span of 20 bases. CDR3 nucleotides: TGTGCCAGCACCAGGGGCCGGTCGTTCGGGGAGACCCAGTACTTC. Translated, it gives CASTRGRSFGETQYF. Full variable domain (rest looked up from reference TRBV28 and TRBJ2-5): DVKVTQSSRYLVKRTGEKVFLECVQDMDHENMFWYRQDPGLGLRLIYFSYDVKMKEKGDIPEGYSVSREKKERFSLILESASTNQTSMYLCASTRGRSFGETQYFGPGTRLLVL.

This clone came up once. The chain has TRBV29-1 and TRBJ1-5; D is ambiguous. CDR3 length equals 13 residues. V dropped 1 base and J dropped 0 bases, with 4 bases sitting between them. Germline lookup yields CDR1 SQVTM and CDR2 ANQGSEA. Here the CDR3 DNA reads TGCAGCGTTGAAGTCGTTAGCAATCAGCCCCAGCATTTT. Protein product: CSVEVVSNQPQHF.

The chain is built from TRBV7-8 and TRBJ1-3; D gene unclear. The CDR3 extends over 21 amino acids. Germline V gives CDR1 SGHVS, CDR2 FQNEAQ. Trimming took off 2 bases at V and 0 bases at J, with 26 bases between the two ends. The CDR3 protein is CASSLISSARSHPYSGNTIYF. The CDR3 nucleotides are TGTGCCAGCAGCTTAATATCGTCGGCTCGGTCACACCCGTACTCTGGAAACACCATATATTTT.

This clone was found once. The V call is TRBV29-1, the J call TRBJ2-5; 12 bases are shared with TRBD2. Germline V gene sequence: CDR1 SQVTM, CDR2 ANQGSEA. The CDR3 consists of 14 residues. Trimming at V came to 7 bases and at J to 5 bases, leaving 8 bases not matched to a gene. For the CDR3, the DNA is TGCAGCGCGGCACTAGCGGGGGGAGGGGAGACCCAGTACTTC. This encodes CSAALAGGGETQYF.

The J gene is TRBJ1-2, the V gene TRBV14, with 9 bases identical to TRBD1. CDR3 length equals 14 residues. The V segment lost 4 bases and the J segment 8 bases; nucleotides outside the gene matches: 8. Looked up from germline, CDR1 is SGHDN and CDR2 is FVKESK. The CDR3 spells CASSPRTGGGGYTF. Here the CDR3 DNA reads TGTGCCAGCAGCCCTCGAACAGGGGGCGGGGGCTACACCTTC.

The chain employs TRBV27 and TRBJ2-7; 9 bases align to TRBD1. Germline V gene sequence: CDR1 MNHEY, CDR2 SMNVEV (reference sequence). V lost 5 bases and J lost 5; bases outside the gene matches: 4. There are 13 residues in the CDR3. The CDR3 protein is CASSRTGEDEQYF. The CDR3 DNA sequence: TGTGCCAGCAGTAGGACAGGGGAAGACGAGCAGTACTTC.

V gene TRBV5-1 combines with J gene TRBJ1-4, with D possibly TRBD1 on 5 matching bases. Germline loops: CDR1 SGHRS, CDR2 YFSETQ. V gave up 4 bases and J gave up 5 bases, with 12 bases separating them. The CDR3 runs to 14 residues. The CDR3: CASSLNPGNEKLFF. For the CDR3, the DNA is TGCGCCAGCAGCCTGAACCCAGGGAATGAAAAACTGTTTTTT.

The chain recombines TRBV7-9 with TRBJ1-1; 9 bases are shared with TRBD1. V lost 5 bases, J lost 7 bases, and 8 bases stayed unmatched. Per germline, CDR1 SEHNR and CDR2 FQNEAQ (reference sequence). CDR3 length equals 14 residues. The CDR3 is CASSRGQGSSEAFF. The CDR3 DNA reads TGTGCCAGCAGCCGGGGACAGGGTAGTAGTGAAGCTTTCTTT.

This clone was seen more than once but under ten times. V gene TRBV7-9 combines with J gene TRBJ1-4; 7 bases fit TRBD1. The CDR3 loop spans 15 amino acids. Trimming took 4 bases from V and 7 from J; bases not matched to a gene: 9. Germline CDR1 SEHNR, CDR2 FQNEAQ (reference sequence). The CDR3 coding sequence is TGTGCCAGCAGCTCACAGGGGCGATTGGGTGAAAAACTGTTTTTT. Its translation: CASSSQGRLGEKLFF.

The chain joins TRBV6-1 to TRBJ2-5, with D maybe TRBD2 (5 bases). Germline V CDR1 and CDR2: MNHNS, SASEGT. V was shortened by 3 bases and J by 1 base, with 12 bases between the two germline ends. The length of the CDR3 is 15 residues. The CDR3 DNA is TGTGCCAGCAGTGACTTTAGCGAACCCCAAGAGACCCAGTACTTC. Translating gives CASSDFSEPQETQYF.

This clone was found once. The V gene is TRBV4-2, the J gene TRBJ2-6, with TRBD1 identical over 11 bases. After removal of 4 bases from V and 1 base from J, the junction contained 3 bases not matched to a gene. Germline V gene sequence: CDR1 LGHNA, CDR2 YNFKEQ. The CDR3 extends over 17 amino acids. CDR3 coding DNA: TGTGCCAGCAGCCGGGACAGGGGGTTTTCTGGGGCCAACGTCCTGACTTTC. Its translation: CASSRDRGFSGANVLTF.